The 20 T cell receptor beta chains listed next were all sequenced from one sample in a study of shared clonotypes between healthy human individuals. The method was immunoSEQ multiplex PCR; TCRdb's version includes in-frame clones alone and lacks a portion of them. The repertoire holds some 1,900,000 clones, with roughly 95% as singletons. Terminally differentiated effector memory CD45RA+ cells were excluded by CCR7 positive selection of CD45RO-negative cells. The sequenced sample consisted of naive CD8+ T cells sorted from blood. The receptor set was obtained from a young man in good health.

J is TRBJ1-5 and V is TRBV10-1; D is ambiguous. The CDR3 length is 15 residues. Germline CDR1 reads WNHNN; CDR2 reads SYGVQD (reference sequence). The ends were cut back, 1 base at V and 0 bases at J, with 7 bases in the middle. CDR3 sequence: CASSEWRDSNQPQHF. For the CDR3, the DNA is TGCGCCAGCAGTGAGTGGAGAGATAGCAATCAGCCCCAGCATTTT.

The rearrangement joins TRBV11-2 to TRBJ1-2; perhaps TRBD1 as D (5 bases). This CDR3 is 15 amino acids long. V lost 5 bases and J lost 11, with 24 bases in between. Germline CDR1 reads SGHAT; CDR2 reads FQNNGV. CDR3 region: CASSPPGFWGSGYTF. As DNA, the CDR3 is TGTGCCAGCAGCCCCCCCGGCTTTTGGGGGTCTGGGTACACCTTC.

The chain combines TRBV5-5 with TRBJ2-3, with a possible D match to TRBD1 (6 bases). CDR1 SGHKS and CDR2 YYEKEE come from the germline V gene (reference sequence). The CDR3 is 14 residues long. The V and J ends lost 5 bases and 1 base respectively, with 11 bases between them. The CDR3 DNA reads TGTGCCAGCAGTTACGACAGGCGCACAGATACGCAGTATTTT. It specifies CASSYDRRTDTQYF. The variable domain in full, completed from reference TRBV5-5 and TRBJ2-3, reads DAGVTQSPTHLIKTRGQQVTLRCSPISGHKSVSWYQQVLGQGPQFIFQYYEKEERGRGNFPDRFSARQFPNYSSELNVNALLLGDSALYLCASSYDRRTDTQYFGPGTRLTVL.

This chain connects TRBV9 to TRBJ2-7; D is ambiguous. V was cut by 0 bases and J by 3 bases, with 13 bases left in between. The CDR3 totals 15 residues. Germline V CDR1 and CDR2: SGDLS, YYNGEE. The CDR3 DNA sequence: TGTGCCAGCAGCGTAGGGACCCCCGGCGTCTACGAGCAGTACTTC. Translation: CASSVGTPGVYEQYF.

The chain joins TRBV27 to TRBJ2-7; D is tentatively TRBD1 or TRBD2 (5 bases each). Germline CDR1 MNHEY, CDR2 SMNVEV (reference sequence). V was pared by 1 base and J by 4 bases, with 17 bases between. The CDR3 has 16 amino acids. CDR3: CASSLLYGQGPYEQYF. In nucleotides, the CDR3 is TGTGCCAGCAGTTTATTATACGGCCAGGGACCTTACGAGCAGTACTTC.

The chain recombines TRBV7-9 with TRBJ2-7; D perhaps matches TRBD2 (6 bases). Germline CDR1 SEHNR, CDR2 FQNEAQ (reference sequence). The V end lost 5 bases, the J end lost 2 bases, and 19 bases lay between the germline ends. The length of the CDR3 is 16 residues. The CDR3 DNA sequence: TGTGCCAGCAGCATGGGGGAGGAGCGCGACCCCTACGAGCAGTACTTC. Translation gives CASSMGEERDPYEQYF.

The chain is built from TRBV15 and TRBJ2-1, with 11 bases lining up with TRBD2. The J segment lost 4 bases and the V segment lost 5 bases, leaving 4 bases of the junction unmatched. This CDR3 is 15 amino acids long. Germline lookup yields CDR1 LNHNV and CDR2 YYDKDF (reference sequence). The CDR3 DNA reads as TGTGCCACCAGCCCTCTAGCGGGGGGATACAATGAGCAGTTCTTC. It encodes CATSPLAGGYNEQFF.

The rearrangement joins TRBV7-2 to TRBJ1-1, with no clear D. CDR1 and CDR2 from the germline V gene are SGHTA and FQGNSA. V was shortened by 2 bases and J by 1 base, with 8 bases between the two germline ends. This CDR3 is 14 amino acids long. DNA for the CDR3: TGTGCCAGCAGCTTACTGGAATGGAACACTGAAGCTTTCTTT. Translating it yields CASSLLEWNTEAFF. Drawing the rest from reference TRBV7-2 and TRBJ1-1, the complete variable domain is GAGVSQSPSNKVTEKGKDVELRCDPISGHTALYWYRQSLGQGLEFLIYFQGNSAPDKSGLPSDRFSAERTGGSVSTLTIQRTQQEDSAVYLCASSLLEWNTEAFFGQGTRLTVV.

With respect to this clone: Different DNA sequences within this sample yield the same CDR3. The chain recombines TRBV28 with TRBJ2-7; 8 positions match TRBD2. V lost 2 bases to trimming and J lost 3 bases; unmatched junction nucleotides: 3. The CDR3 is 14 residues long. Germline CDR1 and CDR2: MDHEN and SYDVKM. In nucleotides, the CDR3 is TGTGCCAGCAGTTTACGAGGGACTAGCTACGAGCAGTACTTC. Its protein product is CASSLRGTSYEQYF.

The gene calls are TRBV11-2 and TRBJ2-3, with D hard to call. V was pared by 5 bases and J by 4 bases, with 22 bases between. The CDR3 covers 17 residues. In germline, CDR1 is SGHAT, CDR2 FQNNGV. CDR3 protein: CASSLPFAGWMSDTQYF. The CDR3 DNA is TGTGCCAGCAGCCTCCCATTCGCAGGCTGGATGTCAGATACGCAGTATTTT.

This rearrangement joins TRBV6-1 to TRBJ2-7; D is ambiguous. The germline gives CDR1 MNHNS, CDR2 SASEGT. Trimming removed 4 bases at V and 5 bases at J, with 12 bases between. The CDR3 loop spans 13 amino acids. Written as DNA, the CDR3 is TGTGCCAGCAGTGCTAGGGATCCCCACGAGCAGTACTTC. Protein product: CASSARDPHEQYF.

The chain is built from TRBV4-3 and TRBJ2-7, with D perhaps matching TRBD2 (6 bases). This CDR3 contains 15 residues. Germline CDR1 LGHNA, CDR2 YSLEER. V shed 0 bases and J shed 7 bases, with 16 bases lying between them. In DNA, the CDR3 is TGCGCCAGCAGCCAAGATTGGGCGGGACCCCTGGAGCAGTACTTC. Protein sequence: CASSQDWAGPLEQYF.

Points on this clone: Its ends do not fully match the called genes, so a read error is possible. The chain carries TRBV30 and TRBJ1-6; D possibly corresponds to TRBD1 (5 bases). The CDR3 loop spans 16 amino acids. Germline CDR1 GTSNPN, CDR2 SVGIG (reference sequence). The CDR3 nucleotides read TGTGCCTGGAGTGTAACAGGCAGCTCCTATAATTCACCCCTCCTCTTT. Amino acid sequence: CAWSVTGSSYNSPLLF.

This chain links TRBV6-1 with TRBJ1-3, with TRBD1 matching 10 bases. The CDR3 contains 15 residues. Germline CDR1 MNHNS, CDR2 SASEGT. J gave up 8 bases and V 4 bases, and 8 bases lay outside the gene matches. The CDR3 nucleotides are TGTGCCAGCAGTGGGGGACAGGGGTTTCCGGACACCATATATTTT. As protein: CASSGGQGFPDTIYF.

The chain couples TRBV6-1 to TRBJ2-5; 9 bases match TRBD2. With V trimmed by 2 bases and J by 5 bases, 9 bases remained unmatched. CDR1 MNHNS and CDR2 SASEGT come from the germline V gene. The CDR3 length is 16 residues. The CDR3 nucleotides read TGTGCCAGCAGTGAAAGTTCGGCGGGGGGGCAGGAGACCCAGTACTTC. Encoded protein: CASSESSAGGQETQYF.

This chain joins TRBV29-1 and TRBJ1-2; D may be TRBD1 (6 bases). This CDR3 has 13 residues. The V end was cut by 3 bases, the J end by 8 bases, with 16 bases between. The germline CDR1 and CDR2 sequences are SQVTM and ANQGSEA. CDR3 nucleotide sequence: TGCAGCGTTGATGTCAGGGGTCGCCGCGGCTACACCTTC. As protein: CSVDVRGRRGYTF.

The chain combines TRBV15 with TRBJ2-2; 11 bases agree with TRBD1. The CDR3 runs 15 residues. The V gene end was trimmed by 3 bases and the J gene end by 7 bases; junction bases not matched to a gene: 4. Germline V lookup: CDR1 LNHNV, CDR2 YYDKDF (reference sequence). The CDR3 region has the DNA TGTGCCACCAGCAGCCTGGGACAGGGGGTCGGGGAGCTGTTTTTT. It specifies CATSSLGQGVGELFF.

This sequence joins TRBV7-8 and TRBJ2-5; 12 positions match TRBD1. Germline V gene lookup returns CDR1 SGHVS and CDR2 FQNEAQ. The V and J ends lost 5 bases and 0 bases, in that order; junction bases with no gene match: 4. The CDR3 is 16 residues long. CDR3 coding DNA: TGTGCCAGCAGCCGGGGACAGGGGGCGGACCAAGAGACCCAGTACTTC. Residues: CASSRGQGADQETQYF.

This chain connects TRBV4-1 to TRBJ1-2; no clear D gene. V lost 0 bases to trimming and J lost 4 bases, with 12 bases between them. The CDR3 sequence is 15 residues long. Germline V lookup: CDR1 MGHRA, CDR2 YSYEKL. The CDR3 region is CASSQEVSRSYGYTF. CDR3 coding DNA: TGCGCCAGCAGCCAAGAAGTCAGCCGTTCCTATGGCTACACCTTC.

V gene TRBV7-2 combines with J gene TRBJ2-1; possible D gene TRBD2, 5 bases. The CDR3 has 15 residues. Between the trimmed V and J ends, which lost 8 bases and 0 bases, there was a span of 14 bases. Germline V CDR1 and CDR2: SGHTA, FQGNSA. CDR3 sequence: CASYLADSSYNEQFF. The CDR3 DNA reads TGTGCCAGCTATCTAGCCGATTCCTCCTACAATGAGCAGTTCTTC.